Sequencing of this TCR beta chain was carried out in a study of blood T cell repertoires in COVID-19. As for the study in general: PBMCs, B-cell-depleted T cells, or T cells provided the cDNA or gDNA that made up the material.

Original processing methods: Amplifying reference gene primers gave estimates of nucleated cell counts. Assay: immunoSEQ multiplex PCR; the TCRdb copy retains only in-frame clones and omits some. V, J and clone size reflect that table, while D and trimming were determined from the DNA. This sample carries about 280,000 clones, about four fifths of them seen once, and the ten largest clones take more than 8%. The source material was peripheral blood. The sequence derives from a woman aged 45-65 years who had recovered from COVID-19.

CDR3 sequence: CASSSLAGNIQYF. The CDR3 DNA reads TGTGCCAGCAGCTCACTAGCGGGAAACATTCAGTACTTC. The V gene is TRBV7-2, the J gene TRBJ2-4; 9 bases match TRBD2. Germline lookup yields CDR1 SGHTA and CDR2 FQGNSA. This CDR3 comprises 13 residues. The trim removed 4 bases at V and 6 bases at J, leaving 1 base unmatched.